One T cell receptor (beta chain) is described in this entry. Antigen: not known. Mouse germline and gene names are used. The read finishes 1 residue shy of the CDR3 end, and the germline J gene is used to complete it. These data originate in a study of tissue T cells after allogeneic stem cell transplantation. Study-level results: Within patients, tissue anatomy strongly shaped TCR repertoire composition. Across patients, clones rarely overlapped, yet motif clusters were shared tissue-specifically. In patients and mice, blood and spleen missed much of tissue repertoire.

Regarding time point: mouse harvest day 7 after allogeneic transplant. Tail vein injection delivered 10^7 T-cell-depleted bone marrow cells and 10^6 splenic CD5+ T cells. Mice had MHC-mismatched B6 into BALB/c GVHD, sampled day 7 or 14. TCRdb's copy holds only in-frame clones and misses some; the assay was immunoSEQ multiplex PCR. The sample carries 5,500 to 9,000 clones, roughly half recorded once. The CDR3 runs 14 residues. Trimming took 5 bases from V and 5 from J, leaving 14 bases between them. Germline V CDR1 and CDR2: SNHLY, FYNGKV (reference sequence). The TCR comes from a female BALB/c mouse given C57BL/6 T cells with graft-versus-host disease after an allogeneic hematopoietic cell transplant. The gene calls are TRBV3 and TRBJ2-5; maybe TRBD2 (5 bases). Sample: gut tissue. The CDR3 protein is CASSPRWLGDTQYF. The CDR3 bases that were read are TGTGCCAGCAGCCCCAGGTGGCTGGGAGACACCCAGTAC. Full variable domain (rest looked up from reference TRBV3 and TRBJ2-5): GPKVLQIPSHQIIDMGQMVTLNCDPVSNHLYFYWYKQILGQQMEFLVNFYNGKVMEKSKLFKDQFSVERPDGSYFTLKIQPTALEDSAVYFCASSPRWLGDTQYFGPGTRLLVL.